The present entry profiles one TCR beta chain with its context. The antigen is undetermined. CDR3 length: 15 amino acids. J gave up 1 base and V 0 bases, and 0 bases lay outside the gene matches. Germline V gene lookup returns CDR1 MRHNA and CDR2 SNTAGT. PCR involved 60 Vbeta and 13 Jbeta primers. Method: immunoSEQ multiplex PCR; TCRdb's copy keeps in-frame clones and lacks some. The sample yields around 94,000 clones, around 66% seen once. The sample comes from a study of cytomegalovirus exposure and HLA in healthy donors. General study points: Productive status was seen about 87% or about 30% of the time for most TCR beta V segments in an earlier analysis.

The sample comprised PBMCs. The chain uses TRBV6-4 and TRBJ2-3; TRBD2 matches at 8 bases. This TCR derives from a young man in good health and CMV-seronegative. The CDR3 DNA reads as TGTGCCAGCAGTGACTCGCGGGGGGGCACAGATACGCAGTATTTT. This gives the protein CASSDSRGGTDTQYF.